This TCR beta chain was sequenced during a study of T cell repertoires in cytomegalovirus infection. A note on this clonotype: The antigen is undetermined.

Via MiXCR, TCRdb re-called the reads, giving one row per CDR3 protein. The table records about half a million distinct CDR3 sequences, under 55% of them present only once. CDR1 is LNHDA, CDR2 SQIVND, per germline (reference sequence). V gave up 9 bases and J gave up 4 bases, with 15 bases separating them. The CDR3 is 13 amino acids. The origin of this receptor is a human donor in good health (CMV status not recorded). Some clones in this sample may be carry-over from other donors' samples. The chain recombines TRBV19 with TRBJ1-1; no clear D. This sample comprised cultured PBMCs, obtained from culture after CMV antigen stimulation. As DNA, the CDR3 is TGTGCCAGCTCCCCCGGGTTGGTCACTGAAGCTTTCTTT. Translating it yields CASSPGLVTEAFF.